The source of this T cell receptor beta chain is a study of OX40 agonist ivuxolimab in advanced cancers. Overall study context: Three patients, one with hepatocellular carcinoma and two with cutaneous melanoma, responded partially.

CDR1 MGHRA and CDR2 YSYEKL come from the germline V gene. V gave up 4 bases and J gave up 8 bases, with 16 bases separating them. The CDR3 covers 14 residues. To note about this clone: Its antigen is not identified.

Study-level points and caveats: At doses 0.1 to 3.0 mg/kg, CD4+ and CD8+ clones expanded.

Using immunoSEQ multiplex PCR, the repertoire was profiled, and TCRdb retains in-frame clones only, with some absent. The sample lists 30,000 to 40,000 clones; 80% to 90% were seen once. The rearrangement joins TRBV4-1 to TRBJ2-3; perhaps TRBD1 as D (6 bases). The source material was CD4+ or CD8+ T cells sorted from blood, sampled in a trial of the OX40 agonist ivuxolimab. This sequence was found in an adult with an advanced solid tumor such as melanoma, head and neck, liver or kidney cancer. DNA for the CDR3: TGCGCCAGCAGCCGAGGGGGTAGCGCAGCTACGCAGTATTTT. Translated, it gives CASSRGGSAATQYF.